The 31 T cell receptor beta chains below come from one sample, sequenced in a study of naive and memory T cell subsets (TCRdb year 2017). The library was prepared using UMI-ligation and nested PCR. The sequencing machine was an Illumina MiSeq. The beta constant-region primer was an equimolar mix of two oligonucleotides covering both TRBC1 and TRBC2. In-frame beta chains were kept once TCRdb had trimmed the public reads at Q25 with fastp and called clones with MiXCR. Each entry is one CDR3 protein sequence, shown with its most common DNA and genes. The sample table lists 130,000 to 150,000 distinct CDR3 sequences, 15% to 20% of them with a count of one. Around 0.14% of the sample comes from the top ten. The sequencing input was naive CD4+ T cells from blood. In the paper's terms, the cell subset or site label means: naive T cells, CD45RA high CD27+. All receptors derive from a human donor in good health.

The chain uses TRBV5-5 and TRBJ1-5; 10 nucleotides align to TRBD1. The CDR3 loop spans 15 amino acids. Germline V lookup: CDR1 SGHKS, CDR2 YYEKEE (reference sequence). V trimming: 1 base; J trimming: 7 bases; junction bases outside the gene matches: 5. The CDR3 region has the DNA TGTGCCAGCAGCTTGTTAGGGACAGGGGTGCAGCCCCAGCATTTT. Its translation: CASSLLGTGVQPQHF. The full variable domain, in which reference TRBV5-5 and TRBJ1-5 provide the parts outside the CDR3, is DAGVTQSPTHLIKTRGQQVTLRCSPISGHKSVSWYQQVLGQGPQFIFQYYEKEERGRGNFPDRFSARQFPNYSSELNVNALLLGDSALYLCASSLLGTGVQPQHFGDGTRLSIL.

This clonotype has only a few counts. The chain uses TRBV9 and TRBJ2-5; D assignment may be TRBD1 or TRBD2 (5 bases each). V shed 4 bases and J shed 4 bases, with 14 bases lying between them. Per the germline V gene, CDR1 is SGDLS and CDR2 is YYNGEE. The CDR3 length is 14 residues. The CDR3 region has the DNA TGTGCCAGCAGCCCAAAAGGGACGGGAGAGACCCAGTACTTC. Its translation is CASSPKGTGETQYF.

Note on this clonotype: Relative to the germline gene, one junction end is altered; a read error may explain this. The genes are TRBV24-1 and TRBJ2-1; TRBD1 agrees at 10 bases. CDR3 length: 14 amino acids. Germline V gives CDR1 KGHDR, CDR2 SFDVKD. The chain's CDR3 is CATSDQIGTGEPFF. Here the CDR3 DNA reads TGTGCCACCAGTGACCAAATAGGGACAGGGGAGCCGTTCTTC.

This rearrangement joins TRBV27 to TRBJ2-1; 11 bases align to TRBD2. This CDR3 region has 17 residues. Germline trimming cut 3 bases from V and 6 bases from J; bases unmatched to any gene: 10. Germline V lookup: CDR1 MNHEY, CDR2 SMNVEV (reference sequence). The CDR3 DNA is TGTGCCAGCAGTTTTTTAGCGGGAGGGGGTCAAAGCAATGAGCAGTTCTTC. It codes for CASSFLAGGGQSNEQFF.

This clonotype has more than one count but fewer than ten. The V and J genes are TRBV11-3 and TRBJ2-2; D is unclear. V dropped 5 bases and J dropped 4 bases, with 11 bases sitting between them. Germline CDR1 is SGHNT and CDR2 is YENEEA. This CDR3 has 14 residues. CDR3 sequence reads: CASSTGPTTGELFF. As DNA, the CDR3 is TGTGCCAGCAGCACTGGACCGACCACCGGGGAGCTGTTTTTT.

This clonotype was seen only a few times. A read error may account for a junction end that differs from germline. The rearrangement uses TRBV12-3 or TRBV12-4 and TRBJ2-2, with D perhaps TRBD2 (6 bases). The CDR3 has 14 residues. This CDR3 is CAISSGPDTGELFF. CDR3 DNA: TGTGCCATCAGTAGCGGCCCTGACACCGGGGAGCTGTTTTTT.

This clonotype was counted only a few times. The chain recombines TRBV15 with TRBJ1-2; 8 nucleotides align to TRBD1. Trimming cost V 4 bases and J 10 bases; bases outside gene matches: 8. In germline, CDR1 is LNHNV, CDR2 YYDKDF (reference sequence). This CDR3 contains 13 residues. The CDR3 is CATSTRTGLAYTF. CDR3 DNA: TGTGCCACCAGCACAAGGACAGGGTTGGCCTACACCTTC.

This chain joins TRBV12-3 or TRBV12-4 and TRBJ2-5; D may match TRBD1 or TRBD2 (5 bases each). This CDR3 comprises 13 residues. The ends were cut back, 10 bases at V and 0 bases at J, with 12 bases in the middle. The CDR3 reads CATRRGDQETQYF. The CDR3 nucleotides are TGTGCCACAAGAAGAGGGGACCAAGAGACCCAGTACTTC.

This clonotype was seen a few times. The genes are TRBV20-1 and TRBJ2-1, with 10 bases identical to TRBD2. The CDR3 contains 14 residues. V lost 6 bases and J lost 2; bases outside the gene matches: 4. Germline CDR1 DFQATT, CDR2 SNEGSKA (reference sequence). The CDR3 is CSARTSGPYNEQFF. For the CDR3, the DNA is TGCAGTGCAAGGACTAGCGGTCCCTACAATGAGCAGTTCTTC.

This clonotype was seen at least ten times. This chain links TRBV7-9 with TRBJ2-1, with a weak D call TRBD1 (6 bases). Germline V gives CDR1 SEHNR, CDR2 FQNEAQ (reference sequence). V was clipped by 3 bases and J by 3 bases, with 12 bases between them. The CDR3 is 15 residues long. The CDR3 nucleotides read TGTGCCAGCAGCTTCCCTTCGGACAGCTACAATGAGCAGTTCTTC. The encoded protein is CASSFPSDSYNEQFF.

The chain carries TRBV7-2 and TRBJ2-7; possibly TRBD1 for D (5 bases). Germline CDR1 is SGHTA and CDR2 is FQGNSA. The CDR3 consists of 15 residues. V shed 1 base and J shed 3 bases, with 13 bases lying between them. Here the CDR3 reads CASSLEAGIRYEQYF. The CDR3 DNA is TGTGCCAGCAGCTTAGAGGCAGGGATACGCTACGAGCAGTACTTC.

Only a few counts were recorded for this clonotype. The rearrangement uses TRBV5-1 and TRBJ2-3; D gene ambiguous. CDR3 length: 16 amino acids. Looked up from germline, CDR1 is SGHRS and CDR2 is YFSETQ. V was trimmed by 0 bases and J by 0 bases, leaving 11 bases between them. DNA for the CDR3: TGCGCCAGCAGCTTGGGATCTTCCTCTAGCACAGATACGCAGTATTTT. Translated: CASSLGSSSSTDTQYF. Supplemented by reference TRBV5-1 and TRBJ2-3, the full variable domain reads KAGVTQTPRYLIKTRGQQVTLSCSPISGHRSVSWYQQTPGQGLQFLFEYFSETQRNKGNFPGRFSGRQFSNSRSEMNVSTLELGDSALYLCASSLGSSSSTDTQYFGPGTRLTVL.

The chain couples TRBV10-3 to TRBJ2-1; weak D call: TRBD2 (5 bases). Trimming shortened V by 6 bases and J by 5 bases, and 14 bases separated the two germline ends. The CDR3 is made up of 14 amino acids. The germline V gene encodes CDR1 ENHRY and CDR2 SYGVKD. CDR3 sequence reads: CAIREIGDHNEQFF. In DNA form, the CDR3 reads TGTGCCATCAGGGAAATCGGGGATCACAATGAGCAGTTCTTC.

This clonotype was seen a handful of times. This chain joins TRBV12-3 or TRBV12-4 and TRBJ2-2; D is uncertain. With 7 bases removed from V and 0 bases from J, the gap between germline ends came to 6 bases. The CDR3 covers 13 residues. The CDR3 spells CASNHPNTGELFF. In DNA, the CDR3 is TGTGCCAGCAATCACCCGAACACCGGGGAGCTGTTTTTT.

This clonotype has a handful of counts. The CDR3 DNA follows: TGTGCCAGCAGTGGGCATGGGACAGGGGGTAAAACTGAAGCTTTCTTT. Translating it yields CASSGHGTGGKTEAFF. This rearrangement joins TRBV6-2 or TRBV6-3 to TRBJ1-1; 11 bases line up with TRBD1. Losses at the gene ends were 5 bases for V and 5 bases for J; bases not matched to a gene: 10. The CDR3 extends over 16 amino acids. Germline values: CDR1 MNHEY, CDR2 SVGEGT.

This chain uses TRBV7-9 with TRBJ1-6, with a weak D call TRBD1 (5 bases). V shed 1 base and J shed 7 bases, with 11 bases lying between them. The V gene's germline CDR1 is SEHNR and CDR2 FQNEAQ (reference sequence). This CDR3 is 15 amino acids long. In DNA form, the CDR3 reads TGTGCCAGCAGCTTAGAAGGGACGGACAATTCACCCCTCCACTTT. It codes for CASSLEGTDNSPLHF.

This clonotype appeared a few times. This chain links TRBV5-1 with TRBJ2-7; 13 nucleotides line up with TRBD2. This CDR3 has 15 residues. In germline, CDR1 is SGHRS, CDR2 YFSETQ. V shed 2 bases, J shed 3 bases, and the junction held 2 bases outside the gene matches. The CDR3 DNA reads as TGCGCCAGCAGCTTTGGGACTAGCGGGATCTACGAGCAGTACTTC. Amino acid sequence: CASSFGTSGIYEQYF.

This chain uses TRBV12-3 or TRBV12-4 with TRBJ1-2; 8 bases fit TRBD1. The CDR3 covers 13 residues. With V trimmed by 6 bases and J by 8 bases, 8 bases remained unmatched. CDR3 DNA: TGTGCCAGCAGCAGCCAGGGGGCGCAGGGCTACACCTTC. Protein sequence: CASSSQGAQGYTF.

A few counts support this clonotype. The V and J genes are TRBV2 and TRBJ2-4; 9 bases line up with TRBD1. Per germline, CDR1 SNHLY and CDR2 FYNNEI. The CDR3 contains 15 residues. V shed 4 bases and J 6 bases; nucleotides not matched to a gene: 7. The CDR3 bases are TGTGCCAGCAGTGCGGGACAGGGTTCTGGAAACATTCAGTACTTC. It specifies CASSAGQGSGNIQYF.

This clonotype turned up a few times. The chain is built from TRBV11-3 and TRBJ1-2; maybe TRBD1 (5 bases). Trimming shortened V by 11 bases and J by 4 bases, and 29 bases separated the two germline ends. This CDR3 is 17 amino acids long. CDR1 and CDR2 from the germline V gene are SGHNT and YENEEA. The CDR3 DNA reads TGTGCCCCGAAAGAAAACAAGGGGCCCCAACCTCCCTATGGCTACACCTTC. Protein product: CAPKENKGPQPPYGYTF.

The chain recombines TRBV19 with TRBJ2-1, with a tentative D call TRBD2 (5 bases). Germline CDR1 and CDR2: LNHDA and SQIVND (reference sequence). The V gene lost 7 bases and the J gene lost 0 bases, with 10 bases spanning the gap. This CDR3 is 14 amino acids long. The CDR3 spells CASKEDHSYNEQFF. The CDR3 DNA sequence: TGTGCCAGTAAGGAGGACCACTCCTACAATGAGCAGTTCTTC.

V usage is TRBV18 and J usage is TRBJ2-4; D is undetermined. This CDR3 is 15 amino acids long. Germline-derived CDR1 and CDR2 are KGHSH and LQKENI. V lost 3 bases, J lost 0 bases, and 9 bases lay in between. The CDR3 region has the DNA TGTGCCAGCTCACCCCCTCAGAGAGCCAAAAACATTCAGTACTTC. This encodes CASSPPQRAKNIQYF.

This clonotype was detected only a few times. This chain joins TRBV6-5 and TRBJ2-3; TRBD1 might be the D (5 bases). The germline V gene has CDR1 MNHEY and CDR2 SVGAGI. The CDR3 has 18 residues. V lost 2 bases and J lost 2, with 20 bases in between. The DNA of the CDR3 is TGTGCCAGCAGTTACGGCAGGGCCCCCTCACCCTACACAGATACGCAGTATTTT. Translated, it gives CASSYGRAPSPYTDTQYF.

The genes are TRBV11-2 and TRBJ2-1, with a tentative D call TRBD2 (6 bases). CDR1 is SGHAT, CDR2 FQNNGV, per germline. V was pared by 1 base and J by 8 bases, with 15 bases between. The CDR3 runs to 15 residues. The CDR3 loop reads CASSLVGRLGDEQFF. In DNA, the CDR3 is TGTGCCAGCAGCTTAGTTGGGAGACTAGGGGATGAGCAGTTCTTC. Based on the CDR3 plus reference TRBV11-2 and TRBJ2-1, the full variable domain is EAGVAQSPRYKIIEKRQSVAFWCNPISGHATLYWYQQILGQGPKLLIQFQNNGVVDDSQLPKDRFSAERLKGVDSTLKIQPAKLEDSAVYLCASSLVGRLGDEQFFGPGTRLTVL.

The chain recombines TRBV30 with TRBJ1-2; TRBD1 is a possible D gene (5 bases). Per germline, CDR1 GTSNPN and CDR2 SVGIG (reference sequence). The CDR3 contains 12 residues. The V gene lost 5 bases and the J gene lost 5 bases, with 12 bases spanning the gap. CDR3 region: CAWQGTAYGYTF. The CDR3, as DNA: TGTGCCTGGCAGGGAACGGCATATGGCTACACCTTC.

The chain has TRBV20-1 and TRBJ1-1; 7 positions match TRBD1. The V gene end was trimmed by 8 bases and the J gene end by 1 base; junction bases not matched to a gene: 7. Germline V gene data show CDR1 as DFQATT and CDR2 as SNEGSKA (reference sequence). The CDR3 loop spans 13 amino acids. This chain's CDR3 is CSTREGANTEAFF. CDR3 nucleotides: TGCAGTACTCGGGAGGGGGCGAACACTGAAGCTTTCTTT.

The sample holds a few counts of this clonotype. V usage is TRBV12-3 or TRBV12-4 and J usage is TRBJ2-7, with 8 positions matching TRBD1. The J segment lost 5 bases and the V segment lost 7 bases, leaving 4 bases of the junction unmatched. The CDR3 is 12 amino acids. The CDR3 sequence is CASKDRADEQYF. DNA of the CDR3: TGTGCCAGCAAGGACAGGGCGGACGAGCAGTACTTC.

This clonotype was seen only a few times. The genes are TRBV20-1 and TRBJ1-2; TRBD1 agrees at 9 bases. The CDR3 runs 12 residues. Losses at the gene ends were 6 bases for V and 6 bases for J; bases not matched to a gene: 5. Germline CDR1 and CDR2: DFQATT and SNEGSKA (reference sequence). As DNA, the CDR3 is TGCAGTGCGGGGACAGGGAGGGATGGCTACACCTTC. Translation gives CSAGTGRDGYTF.

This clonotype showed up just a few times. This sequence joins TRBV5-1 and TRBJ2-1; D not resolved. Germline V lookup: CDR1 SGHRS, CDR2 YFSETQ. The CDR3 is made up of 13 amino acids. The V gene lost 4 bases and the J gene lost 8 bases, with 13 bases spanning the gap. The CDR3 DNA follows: TGCGCCAGCAGCCGGATGGGCCCCGATGAGCAGTTCTTC. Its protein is CASSRMGPDEQFF.

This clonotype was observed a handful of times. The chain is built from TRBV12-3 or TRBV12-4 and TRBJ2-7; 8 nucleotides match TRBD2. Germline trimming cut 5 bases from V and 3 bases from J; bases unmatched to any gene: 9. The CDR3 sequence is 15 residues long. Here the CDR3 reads CASSTPGGGYYEQYF. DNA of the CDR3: TGTGCCAGCAGTACGCCGGGAGGGGGGTACTACGAGCAGTACTTC.

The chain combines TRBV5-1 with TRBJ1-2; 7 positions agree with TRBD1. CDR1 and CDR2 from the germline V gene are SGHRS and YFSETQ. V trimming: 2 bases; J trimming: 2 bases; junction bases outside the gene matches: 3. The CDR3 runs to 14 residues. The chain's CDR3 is CASSFSTGNYGYTF. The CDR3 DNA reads TGCGCCAGCAGCTTCTCGACAGGGAACTATGGCTACACCTTC. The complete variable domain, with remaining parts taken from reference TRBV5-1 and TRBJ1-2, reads KAGVTQTPRYLIKTRGQQVTLSCSPISGHRSVSWYQQTPGQGLQFLFEYFSETQRNKGNFPGRFSGRQFSNSRSEMNVSTLELGDSALYLCASSFSTGNYGYTFGSGTRLTVV.